Sequencing of this TCR beta chain was carried out in a study of OX40 agonist ivuxolimab in advanced cancers. Study summary: A male proportion of about 80% was recorded, with mean age about 54 years and range 23 to 79.

V lost 5 bases, J lost 1 base, and 15 bases lay in between. The CDR3 length is 15 residues. Germline CDR1 SGHTA, CDR2 FQGNSA. Study-level points and caveats: It was also the case that some nonresponders had low normalized T-cell clonal expansion.

Produced via immunoSEQ multiplex PCR; TCRdb's table is partial and in-frame only. The data hold about 75,000 clones, with 86% observed a single time. Comments on this clone: The antigen remains unidentified.

The sample consisted of CD4+ or CD8+ T cells sorted from blood, taken in a trial of the OX40 agonist ivuxolimab. The TCR was taken from an adult with an advanced solid tumor such as melanoma, head and neck, liver or kidney cancer. This chain joins TRBV7-2 and TRBJ2-7, with D possibly called TRBD1 or TRBD2 (7 bases each). The CDR3 loop is CASSLSRGGSYEQYF. The CDR3 DNA reads as TGTGCCAGCAGCCTGAGCAGGGGGGGATCCTACGAGCAGTACTTC.